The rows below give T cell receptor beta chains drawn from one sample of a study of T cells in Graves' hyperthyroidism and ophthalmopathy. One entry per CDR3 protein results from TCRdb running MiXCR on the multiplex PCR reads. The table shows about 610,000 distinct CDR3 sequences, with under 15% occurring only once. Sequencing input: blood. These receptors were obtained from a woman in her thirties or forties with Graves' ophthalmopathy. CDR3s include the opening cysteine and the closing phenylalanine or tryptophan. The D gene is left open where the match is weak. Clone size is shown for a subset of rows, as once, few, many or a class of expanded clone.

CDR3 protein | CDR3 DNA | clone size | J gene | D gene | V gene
CSTAKETQYF | TGCAGCACTGCCAAAGAGACCCAGTACTTC | NA | TRBJ2-5 | NA | TRBV29-1
CASSPHSGTGDGYTF | TGTGCCAGCAGCCCACACTCCGGGACAGGGGATGGCTACACCTTC | many | TRBJ1-2 | TRBD1 | TRBV12-3/TRBV12-4
CATSTLTGLNYGYTF | TGTGCCACCAGCACACTGACAGGGCTTAACTATGGCTACACCTTC | many | TRBJ1-2 | TRBD1 | TRBV15
CASSYRAPRGELFF | TGTGCCAGCAGTTACCGGGCCCCTAGGGGGGAGCTGTTTTTT | few | TRBJ2-2 | NA | TRBV6-5
CASSIRGTEAFF | TGTGCCAGCAGTATCAGGGGTACTGAAGCTTTCTTT | few | TRBJ1-1 | NA | TRBV28
CASSPTWGGLEPNEQFF | TGTGCCAGCAGTCCCACCTGGGGGGGATTGGAGCCTAATGAGCAGTTCTTC | few | TRBJ2-1 | TRBD2 | TRBV12-3/TRBV12-4
CSARAGHQNTEAFF | TGCAGTGCTCGAGCGGGACACCAGAACACTGAAGCTTTCTTT | many | TRBJ1-1 | NA | TRBV20-1
CASSESGRAEQYF | TGTGCCAGCAGTGAGAGCGGGAGAGCGGAGCAGTACTTC | NA | TRBJ2-7 | TRBD2 | TRBV2
CASTVAGGPTGELFF | TGTGCCAGCACCGTAGCGGGAGGGCCCACCGGGGAGCTGTTTTTT | NA | TRBJ2-2 | TRBD2 | TRBV7-2
CASSLRGILNQPQHF | TGTGCCAGCAGTTTAAGGGGCATCCTCAATCAGCCCCAGCATTTT | NA | TRBJ1-5 | NA | TRBV28
CSGRQGDGYTF | TGCAGCGGCCGGCAAGGGGATGGCTACACCTTC | many | TRBJ1-2 | NA | TRBV29-1
CATSAAGELFF | TGTGCCACCAGTGCCGCCGGGGAGCTGTTTTTT | NA | TRBJ2-2 | NA | TRBV24-1
CASSLLPGGHEQYF | TGTGCCAGCAGCCTACTCCCCGGGGGCCACGAGCAGTACTTC | many | TRBJ2-7 | NA | TRBV7-8
CSASSMEDGANVLTF | TGCAGTGCCTCCTCCATGGAGGATGGGGCCAACGTCCTGACTTTC | many | TRBJ2-6 | NA | TRBV20-1
CASSLRPLFEQYF | TGTGCCAGCAGCTTAAGACCCCTTTTCGAGCAGTACTTC | many | TRBJ2-7 | NA | TRBV7-6
CAVRRGGAGTEAFF | TGTGCCGTCCGGCGGGGGGGCGCGGGCACTGAAGCTTTCTTT | NA | TRBJ1-1 | NA | TRBV28
CASSKGLAGATGELFF | TGTGCCAGCAGCAAGGGACTAGCGGGAGCGACCGGGGAGCTGTTTTTT | many | TRBJ2-2 | TRBD2 | TRBV11-2
CSGAREVSYEQYF | TGCAGTGGAGCGCGGGAGGTTTCCTACGAGCAGTACTTC | many | TRBJ2-7 | TRBD2 | TRBV20-1
CASRLGKLAGMGETQYF | TGTGCCAGCCGCCTTGGGAAGCTAGCGGGAATGGGGGAGACCCAGTACTTC | many | TRBJ2-5 | TRBD2 | TRBV27
CATSDSHDSEQYF | TGTGCCACCAGTGATTCTCACGACAGCGAGCAGTACTTC | many | TRBJ2-7 | NA | TRBV24-1
CSQSGGAGQPQHF | TGCAGTCAATCAGGGGGCGCAGGTCAGCCCCAGCATTTT | many | TRBJ1-5 | TRBD1 | TRBV20-1
CASSRPGLDYGYTF | TGTGCCAGCAGCCGCCCAGGGTTGGACTATGGCTACACCTTC | many | TRBJ1-2 | NA | TRBV5-5
CAWETGTGVKGNQPQHF | TGTGCCTGGGAGACCGGGACAGGGGTAAAAGGCAATCAGCCCCAGCATTTT | few | TRBJ1-5 | TRBD1 | TRBV30
CSASDRVGPQHF | TGCAGCGCTTCAGACAGGGTTGGCCCCCAGCATTTT | NA | TRBJ1-5 | TRBD1 | TRBV29-1
CASSYSSLGYEQYF | TGTGCCAGCAGTTACTCGAGTTTAGGGTACGAGCAGTACTTC | NA | TRBJ2-7 | NA | TRBV6-5
CASSLGRGLGQPQHF | TGTGCCAGCAGTTTAGGGCGGGGGCTAGGGCAGCCCCAGCATTTT | few | TRBJ1-5 | NA | TRBV12-3/TRBV12-4
CASSEPTSGTTYEQYF | TGTGCCAGCAGTGAGCCCACTAGCGGGACAACCTACGAGCAGTACTTC | many | TRBJ2-7 | TRBD2 | TRBV6-1
CASRPSSGRFYEQYF | TGTGCCAGCAGGCCTTCTAGCGGGAGGTTCTACGAGCAGTACTTC | many | TRBJ2-7 | TRBD2 | TRBV7-2
CASRASLGNTGELFF | TGTGCCAGCAGAGCTTCCCTGGGGAACACCGGGGAGCTGTTTTTT | NA | TRBJ2-2 | NA | TRBV12-3/TRBV12-4
CSVYPGQGFGYTF | TGCAGCGTATATCCAGGACAGGGGTTTGGCTACACCTTC | NA | TRBJ1-2 | TRBD1 | TRBV29-1
CASSFGGSLGEQYF | TGTGCCAGCAGTTTCGGCGGGAGTCTAGGGGAGCAGTACTTC | many | TRBJ2-7 | TRBD2 | TRBV28
CASSMARANGETQYF | TGTGCCAGCAGCATGGCCCGGGCGAACGGGGAGACCCAGTACTTC | many | TRBJ2-5 | NA | TRBV11-3
CATSDHTRQETQYF | TGTGCCACCAGTGATCACACACGCCAAGAGACCCAGTACTTC | many | TRBJ2-5 | NA | TRBV24-1
CAASRAWRTYEQYF | TGTGCCGCATCAAGGGCCTGGAGGACCTACGAGCAGTACTTC | many | TRBJ2-7 | NA | TRBV6-2/TRBV6-3
CSARSSGSSGTQYF | TGCAGTGCTAGATCTAGCGGTTCCTCAGGGACCCAGTACTTC | many | TRBJ2-5 | TRBD2 | TRBV20-1
CASSPNPALREQYF | TGTGCCAGCAGTCCAAATCCGGCGCTTCGTGAGCAGTACTTC | many | TRBJ2-7 | NA | TRBV28